Following are 20 T cell receptor beta chains from one sample sequenced in a study of cytomegalovirus exposure and HLA in healthy donors. PCR used 60 Vbeta primers and 13 Jbeta primers. TCRdb's table, derived via immunoSEQ multiplex PCR, lists solely in-frame clones and lacks some. The sample holds roughly 190,000 clones, 75% to 85% seen once. Sequencing input: PBMCs. The receptors originated from a woman aged 18-35 years in good health and CMV-seronegative.

The chain links TRBV29-1 to TRBJ2-1, with TRBD1 matching over 7 bases. Per germline, CDR1 SQVTM and CDR2 ANQGSEA. The junction had 8 bases not matched to a gene; V was cut back by 7 bases and J by 2 bases. CDR3 length: 14 amino acids. The CDR3 protein is CSAGQAVTYNEQFF. The DNA of the CDR3 is TGCAGCGCAGGACAGGCGGTAACCTACAATGAGCAGTTCTTC.

The chain combines TRBV7-9 with TRBJ1-1, with D hard to call. The CDR3 covers 13 residues. Per germline, CDR1 SEHNR and CDR2 FQNEAQ (reference sequence). V gave up 5 bases and J gave up 11 bases, with 18 bases separating them. The CDR3 spells CASSPQGGFRAFF. The CDR3, as DNA: TGTGCCAGCAGCCCGCAAGGCGGATTTCGGGCTTTCTTT. Full variable domain (rest looked up from reference TRBV7-9 and TRBJ1-1): DTGVSQNPRHKITKRGQNVTFRCDPISEHNRLYWYRQTLGQGPEFLTYFQNEAQLEKSRLLSDRFSAERPKGSFSTLEIQRTEQGDSAMYLCASSPQGGFRAFFGQGTRLTVV.

The V and J genes are TRBV10-3 and TRBJ2-1; 16 positions agree with TRBD2. Germline CDR1 and CDR2: ENHRY and SYGVKD. This CDR3 is 19 amino acids long. J gave up 5 bases and V 4 bases, and 11 bases lay outside the gene matches. The CDR3 DNA follows: TGTGCCATCAGTGGGGGACTAGCGGGGGGGCTAGTGTCCCACAATGAGCAGTTCTTC. This translates into CAISGGLAGGLVSHNEQFF.

The chain uses TRBV28 and TRBJ2-1; 9 positions agree with TRBD1. The length of the CDR3 is 15 residues. Germline CDR1 reads MDHEN; CDR2 reads SYDVKM. V lost 3 bases to trimming and J lost 12 bases; unmatched junction nucleotides: 12. The CDR3 spells CASSFHGTGYGGQFF. CDR3 coding DNA: TGTGCCAGCAGTTTTCATGGGACAGGGTACGGGGGGCAGTTCTTC. Combining the CDR3 with reference TRBV28 and TRBJ2-1 gives the whole variable domain DVKVTQSSRYLVKRTGEKVFLECVQDMDHENMFWYRQDPGLGLRLIYFSYDVKMKEKGDIPEGYSVSREKKERFSLILESASTNQTSMYLCASSFHGTGYGGQFFGPGTRLTVL.

The chain couples TRBV16 to TRBJ1-1; D unresolved. Trimming shortened V by 0 bases and J by 4 bases, and 9 bases separated the two germline ends. The CDR3 totals 14 residues. Looked up from germline, CDR1 is KGHSY and CDR2 is FQNENV. The CDR3 DNA sequence: TGTGCCAGCAGCCAATCATGGGAGGGCACTGAAGCTTTCTTT. Encoded protein: CASSQSWEGTEAFF.

The rearrangement links TRBV2 to TRBJ2-5; D might be TRBD1 (6 bases). Germline-derived CDR1 and CDR2 are SNHLY and FYNNEI. CDR3 size: 13 residues. V was trimmed by 6 bases and J by 5 bases, leaving 13 bases between them. Here the CDR3 reads CASRATGSETQYF. CDR3 sequence (DNA): TGTGCCAGCAGAGCTACAGGGTCGGAGACCCAGTACTTC. Full variable domain (missing parts from reference TRBV2 and TRBJ2-5): EPEVTQTPSHQVTQMGQEVILRCVPISNHLYFYWYRQILGQKVEFLVSFYNNEISEKSEIFDDQFSVERPDGSNFTLKIRSTKLEDSAMYFCASRATGSETQYFGPGTRLLVL.

The CDR3 DNA is TGTGCCAGCAGCGTCGGACAGGGCTCCTACGAGCAGTACTTC. It specifies CASSVGQGSYEQYF. The V gene is TRBV11-1, the J gene TRBJ2-7, with TRBD1 matching over 8 bases. CDR1 and CDR2 (germline): SGHAT, FQDESV (reference sequence). The CDR3 is 14 residues long. With V trimmed by 5 bases and J by 0 bases, 3 bases remained unmatched.

The chain employs TRBV6-6 and TRBJ1-5; 7 positions agree with TRBD1. Germline trimming cut 0 bases from V and 5 bases from J; bases unmatched to any gene: 7. This CDR3 region has 16 residues. The germline V gene has CDR1 MNHNY and CDR2 SVGAGI (reference sequence). The CDR3 region is CASSYSGTAGDQPQHF. The CDR3 DNA reads as TGTGCCAGCAGTTACTCGGGGACAGCGGGGGATCAGCCCCAGCATTTT.

This sequence joins TRBV5-4 and TRBJ2-1, with D possibly matching TRBD1 (5 bases). This CDR3 comprises 14 residues. Germline CDR1 is SGHNT and CDR2 is YYREEE (reference sequence). Trimming stripped 1 base from V and 6 bases from J, with 11 bases between. CDR3 residues: CASSLLLQGNEQFF. CDR3 DNA sequence: TGTGCCAGCAGCTTGCTTCTCCAGGGCAATGAGCAGTTCTTC.

This clone was detected only a few times. The chain recombines TRBV30 with TRBJ2-5; 8 bases align to TRBD2. Germline V gene data show CDR1 as GTSNPN and CDR2 as SVGIG (reference sequence). Trimming took 2 bases from V and 4 from J; bases not matched to a gene: 9. The CDR3 runs to 15 residues. The CDR3 here is CAWSMGLGGGETQYF. The CDR3 DNA reads as TGTGCCTGGAGTATGGGACTAGGAGGAGGAGAGACCCAGTACTTC.

The V gene is TRBV7-9, the J gene TRBJ1-4; no clear D gene. V lost 8 bases to trimming and J lost 11 bases, with 12 bases between them. The CDR3 loop spans 11 amino acids. Germline CDR1 and CDR2: SEHNR and FQNEAQ (reference sequence). CDR3 in amino acids: CASGEGLKLFF. The CDR3 DNA reads as TGTGCCAGCGGAGAAGGACTTAAACTGTTTTTT.

The sample holds a few counts of this clone. V is TRBV9 and J is TRBJ1-4, with a possible D match to TRBD1 (5 bases). CDR1 is SGDLS and CDR2 is YYNGEE in the germline V gene. Trimming pared 4 bases from V and 8 bases from J, leaving 15 bases between. The CDR3 is made up of 14 amino acids. CDR3 DNA: TGTGCCAGCAGCCCCGACGGACAACGAGAAAAACTGTTTTTT. It specifies CASSPDGQREKLFF.

A note on this clone: The identical CDR3 is also encoded by other nucleotide sequences in the sample. This rearrangement joins TRBV6-1 to TRBJ1-5, with D possibly being TRBD1 (5 bases). CDR3 length equals 14 residues. Germline loops: CDR1 MNHNS, CDR2 SASEGT. V dropped 2 bases and J dropped 0 bases, with 5 bases sitting between them. CDR3 coding DNA: TGTGCCAGCAGTGAACAGGGTAGCAATCAGCCCCAGCATTTT. This encodes CASSEQGSNQPQHF.

V usage is TRBV5-1 and J usage is TRBJ1-1; no clear D. The germline gives CDR1 SGHRS, CDR2 YFSETQ. The CDR3 totals 11 residues. V was shortened by 6 bases and J by 4 bases, with 7 bases between the two germline ends. The CDR3 sequence: CASTLGTEAFF. The CDR3 nucleotides are TGCGCCAGCACCCTCGGCACTGAAGCTTTCTTT.

The chain joins TRBV2 to TRBJ2-2; D might be TRBD1 (6 bases). CDR3 size: 20 residues. V gave up 3 bases and J gave up 0 bases, with 23 bases separating them. The germline gives CDR1 SNHLY, CDR2 FYNNEI. The CDR3 here is CASSDEAGDNPFSNTGELFF. In DNA, the CDR3 is TGTGCCAGCAGTGACGAGGCAGGGGACAACCCTTTCTCGAACACCGGGGAGCTGTTTTTT.

V and J are TRBV25-1 and TRBJ2-5; D may be TRBD1 (5 bases). Germline V gene sequence: CDR1 MGHDK, CDR2 SYGVNS. V was trimmed by 3 bases and J by 5 bases, leaving 10 bases between them. The CDR3 consists of 13 residues. The CDR3 here is CASSEAGMETQYF. The CDR3 DNA reads as TGTGCCAGCAGTGAGGCAGGGATGGAGACCCAGTACTTC. Complete variable domain (other parts from reference TRBV25-1 and TRBJ2-5): EADIYQTPRYLVIGTGKKITLECSQTMGHDKMYWYQQDPGMELHLIHYSYGVNSTEKGDLSSESTVSRIRTEHFPLTLESARPSHTSQYLCASSEAGMETQYFGPGTRLLVL.

This sequence joins TRBV18 and TRBJ2-7; the D gene is possibly TRBD1 (6 bases). Germline loops: CDR1 KGHSH, CDR2 LQKENI. The CDR3 extends over 13 amino acids. The V and J ends lost 5 bases and 9 bases respectively, with 17 bases between them. The CDR3 spells CASSAGDTVGQYF. CDR3 coding DNA: TGTGCCAGCTCAGCTGGGGACACCGTGGGGCAGTACTTC.

The V and J genes are TRBV7-9 and TRBJ2-4; D not certain. V was shortened by 5 bases and J by 0 bases, with 11 bases between the two germline ends. CDR1 SEHNR and CDR2 FQNEAQ come from the germline V gene (reference sequence). The CDR3 spans 15 residues. DNA for the CDR3: TGTGCCAGCAGCCGAGCAGGCCTAGCCAAAAACATTCAGTACTTC. It translates to CASSRAGLAKNIQYF.

The chain combines TRBV28 with TRBJ2-7; D is possibly TRBD2 (5 bases). The germline V and J ends were trimmed by 6 bases and 7 bases, with 16 bases remaining between them. Germline loops: CDR1 MDHEN, CDR2 SYDVKM. This CDR3 spans 13 amino acids. CDR3 loop: CASSLASPWEQYF. Here the CDR3 DNA reads TGTGCCAGCAGCCTGGCTAGCCCATGGGAGCAGTACTTC.

CDR3 residues: CASSPQGGQSYGYTF. CDR3 DNA: TGTGCCAGCAGCCCTCAAGGGGGACAGAGCTATGGCTACACCTTC. J is TRBJ1-2 and V is TRBV21-1; the tabulated D call, TRBD1, remains unverified against the DNA. TRBV21-1 is reported as a pseudogene. CDR3 length: 15 residues.